Sequencing of this T cell receptor (delta chain) was carried out in a study of γδ T cells in repeated Plasmodium falciparum infection (dated by TCRdb to about 2021). A note on the overall study: The natural-infection arm enrolled Malian children exposed to intense seasonal malaria transmission and compared the Malian children with Australian children matched for age and gender. Four controlled human malaria infections were administered to several malaria-naive U.S. adults over about 600 days by bites from P. falciparum NF54-infected Anopheles stephensi mosquitoes. Malian gammadelta TCR repertoires were analysed cross-sectionally during no-transmission periods and were analysed longitudinally across acute febrile malaria episodes. Using both natural infection in Mali and controlled human malaria infection, the study looked at the way repeated Plasmodium falciparum infection shapes the human gammadelta T cell repertoire. Controlled-infection subjects were sampled at baseline, immediately before selected infections, and 21 days after each infection. Broad study findings and their caveats: Compared with the repertoires of Australian children, the Vdelta2-negative gammadelta TCR repertoires of Malian children appeared more clonally expanded, less diverse and less shared. Generalizability was limited because the Malian cohort was drawn from a small rural village of predominantly one ethnic group. In Vdelta2-negative, largely Vdelta1+, gammadelta TCR repertoires, repeated controlled infections appeared to drive waves of new clonotype selection. Because the controlled-infection cohort was small, analysis of inter-individual variability in gammadelta T cell responses was limited. Vgamma9/Vdelta2+ TCR repertoires showed a highly stable polyclonal repertoire over time and infection, with many inter-individual overlapping TCRgamma sequences.

For bulk TCR repertoire analysis, Vgamma9/Vdelta2+ and Vdelta2-negative gammadelta T cell populations were isolated by flow sorting from peripheral blood mononuclear cells. The library was made by multiplex PCR. The data were produced on an Illumina MiSeq. Both TCR gamma (TRG) and TCR delta (TRD) chains were sequenced from each sorted gammadelta T cell sample. The source study handled its data this way. The repertoire analyses used clonotype tree plots, the accumulated frequency of the top 20 clonotypes, and diversity index (DI) and D75 metrics. TCRdb called clones from the public reads with CATT, and repeated DNA sequences were later combined into one row. The V and J calls, along with clone size, are taken from TCRdb and not from the paper's own processing. The sample profile shows tens of thousands of delta-chain clones; approximately 1.5% of them were found once. In total, the top ten clones hold 15% of the sample.

The table lists this clone with many counts. What antigen it recognizes has not been identified. A much larger clone is a single base away; this may be a read error. Other nucleotide sequences from this sample produce the same CDR3. The CDR3 sequence holds 23 residues, the cysteine and phenylalanine included. Only the CDR3 region is kept as DNA, spanning 69 bases read in frame from base 1. CDR1 GEAIGNYY and CDR2 EKD were looked up in the germline V gene. The germline V and J ends show losses of 0 bases and 7 bases respectively, and no gene match explains 30 bases of the junction. The sequence came from a pool of human donors (malaria-infected and uninfected, not separated). The chain is encoded by TRDV2 joined to TRDJ1; TRDD3 fits 11 bases in the junction. The sequenced sample was gamma-delta T cells from blood. The nucleotide sequence is given as TGTGCCTGTGACACCGCCCCGGCACGTGGAGTGGGGGATACGACCTACCTACCGGGTAAACTCATCTTT. This codes for CACDTAPARGVGDTTYLPGKLIF.